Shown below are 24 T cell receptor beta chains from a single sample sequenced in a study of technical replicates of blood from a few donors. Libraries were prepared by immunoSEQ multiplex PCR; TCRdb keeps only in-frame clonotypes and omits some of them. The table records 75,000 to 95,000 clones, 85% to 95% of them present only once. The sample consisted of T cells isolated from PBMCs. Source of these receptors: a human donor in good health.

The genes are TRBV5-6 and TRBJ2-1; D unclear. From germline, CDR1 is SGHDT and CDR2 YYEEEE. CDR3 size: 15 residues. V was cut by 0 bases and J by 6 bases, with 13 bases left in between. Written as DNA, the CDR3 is TGTGCCAGCAGCTTGGGGGCCCAGCTCTTCAATGAGCAGTTCTTC. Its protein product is CASSLGAQLFNEQFF.

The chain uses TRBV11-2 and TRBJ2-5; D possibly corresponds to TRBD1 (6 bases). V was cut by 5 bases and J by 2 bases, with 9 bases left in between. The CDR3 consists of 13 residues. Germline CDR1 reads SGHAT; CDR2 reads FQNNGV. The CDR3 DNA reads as TGTGCCAGCAGCATCGGACAGCAAGAGACCCAGTACTTC. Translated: CASSIGQQETQYF. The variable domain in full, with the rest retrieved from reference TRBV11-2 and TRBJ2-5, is EAGVAQSPRYKIIEKRQSVAFWCNPISGHATLYWYQQILGQGPKLLIQFQNNGVVDDSQLPKDRFSAERLKGVDSTLKIQPAKLEDSAVYLCASSIGQQETQYFGPGTRLLVL.

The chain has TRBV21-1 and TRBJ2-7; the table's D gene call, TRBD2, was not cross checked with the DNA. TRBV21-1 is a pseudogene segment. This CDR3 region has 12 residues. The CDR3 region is CASSKERETLYF. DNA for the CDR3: TGTGCCAGCAGCAAAGAGAGGGAGACCCTGTACTTC.

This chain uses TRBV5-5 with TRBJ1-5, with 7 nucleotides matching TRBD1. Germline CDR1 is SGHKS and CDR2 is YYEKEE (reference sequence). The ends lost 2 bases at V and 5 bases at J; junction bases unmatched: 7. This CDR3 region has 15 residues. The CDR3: CASSFSGQADQPQHF. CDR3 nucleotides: TGTGCCAGCAGCTTTTCCGGACAGGCTGATCAGCCCCAGCATTTT.

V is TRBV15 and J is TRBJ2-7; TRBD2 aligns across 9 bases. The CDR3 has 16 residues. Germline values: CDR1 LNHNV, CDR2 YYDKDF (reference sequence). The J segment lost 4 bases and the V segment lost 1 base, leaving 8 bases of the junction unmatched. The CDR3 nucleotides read TGTGCCACCAGCAGAGCTTCAGCGGGAGGCGGGTACGAGCAGTACTTC. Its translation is CATSRASAGGGYEQYF. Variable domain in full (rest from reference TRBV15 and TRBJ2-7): DAMVIQNPRYQVTQFGKPVTLSCSQTLNHNVMYWYQQKSSQAPKLLFHYYDKDFNNEADTPDNFQSRRPNTSFCFLDIRSPGLGDTAMYLCATSRASAGGGYEQYFGPGTRLTVT.

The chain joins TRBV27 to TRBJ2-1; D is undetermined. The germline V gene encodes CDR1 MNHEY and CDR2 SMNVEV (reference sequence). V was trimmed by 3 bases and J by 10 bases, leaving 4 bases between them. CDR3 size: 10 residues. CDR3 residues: CASSLREQFF. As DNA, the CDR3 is TGTGCCAGCAGTTTGAGAGAGCAGTTCTTC.

The CDR3 DNA is TGTGCCAGCAGTTCCCGGGGAGTGGCCCTAGCCAAAAACATTCAGTACTTC. Translating gives CASSSRGVALAKNIQYF. V usage is TRBV28 and J usage is TRBJ2-4; possible D gene TRBD2, 5 bases. V was clipped by 4 bases and J by 0 bases, with 16 bases between them. The length of the CDR3 is 17 residues. The V gene's germline CDR1 is MDHEN and CDR2 SYDVKM.

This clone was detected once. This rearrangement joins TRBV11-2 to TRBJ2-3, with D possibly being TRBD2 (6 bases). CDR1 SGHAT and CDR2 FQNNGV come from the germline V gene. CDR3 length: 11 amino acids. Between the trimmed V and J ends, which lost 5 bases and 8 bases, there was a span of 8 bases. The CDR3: CASSRDFTQYF. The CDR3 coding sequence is TGTGCCAGCAGCAGGGACTTTACGCAGTATTTT.

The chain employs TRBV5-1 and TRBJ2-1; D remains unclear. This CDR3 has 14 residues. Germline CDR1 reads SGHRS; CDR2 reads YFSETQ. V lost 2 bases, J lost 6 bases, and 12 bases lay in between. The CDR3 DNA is TGCGCCAGCAGCTTAGAACGATCTAGCAATGAGCAGTTCTTC. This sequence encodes CASSLERSSNEQFF.

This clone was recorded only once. In nucleotides, the CDR3 is TGTGCCATCAGAGAGGACGGAGACACCGGGGAGCTGTTTTTT. Protein: CAIREDGDTGELFF. The chain couples TRBV10-3 to TRBJ2-2; D unresolved. Germline V lookup: CDR1 ENHRY, CDR2 SYGVKD. Trimming pared 6 bases from V and 3 bases from J, leaving 11 bases between. The CDR3 length is 14 residues.

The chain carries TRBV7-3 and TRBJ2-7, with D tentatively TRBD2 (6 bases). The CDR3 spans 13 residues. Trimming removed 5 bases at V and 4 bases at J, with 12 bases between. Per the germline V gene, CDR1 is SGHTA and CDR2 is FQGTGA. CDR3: CASSPPGAYEQYF. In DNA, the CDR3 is TGTGCCAGCAGCCCACCGGGAGCATACGAGCAGTACTTC.

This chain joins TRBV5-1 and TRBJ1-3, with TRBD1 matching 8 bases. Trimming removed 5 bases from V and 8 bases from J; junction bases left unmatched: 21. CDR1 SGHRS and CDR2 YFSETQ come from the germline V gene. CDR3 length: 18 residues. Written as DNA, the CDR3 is TGCGCCAGCAGGCCGGGAGAGTGGGACAGGCTCTTGGTGGACACCATATATTTT. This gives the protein CASRPGEWDRLLVDTIYF.

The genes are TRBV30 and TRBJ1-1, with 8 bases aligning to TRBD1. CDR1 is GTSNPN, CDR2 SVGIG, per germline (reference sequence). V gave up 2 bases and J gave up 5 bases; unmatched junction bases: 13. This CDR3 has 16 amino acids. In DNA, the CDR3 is TGTGCCTGGAGTCTATCGAAGACAGGGGAAGGGACTGAAGCTTTCTTT. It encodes CAWSLSKTGEGTEAFF.

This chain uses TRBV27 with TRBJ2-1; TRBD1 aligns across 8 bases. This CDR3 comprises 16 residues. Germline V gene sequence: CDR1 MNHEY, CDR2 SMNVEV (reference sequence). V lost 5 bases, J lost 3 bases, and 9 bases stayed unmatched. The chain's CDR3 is CASSGGTGQIYNEQFF. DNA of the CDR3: TGTGCCAGCAGTGGGGGGACAGGCCAGATCTACAATGAGCAGTTCTTC.

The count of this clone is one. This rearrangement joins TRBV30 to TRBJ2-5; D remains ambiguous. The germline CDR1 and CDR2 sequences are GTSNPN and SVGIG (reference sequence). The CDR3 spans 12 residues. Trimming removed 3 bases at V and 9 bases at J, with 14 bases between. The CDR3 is CAWRAPSGPQYF. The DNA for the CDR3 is TGTGCCTGGAGAGCCCCGTCGGGTCCCCAGTACTTC.

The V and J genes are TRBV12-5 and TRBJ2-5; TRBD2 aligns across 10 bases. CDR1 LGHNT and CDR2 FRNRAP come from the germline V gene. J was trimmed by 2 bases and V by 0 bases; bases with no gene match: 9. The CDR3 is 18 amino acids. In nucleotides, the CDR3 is TGTGCTAGTGGTTTGGTTGGGCTAGCGGGGGAATCACAAGAGACCCAGTACTTC. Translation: CASGLVGLAGESQETQYF.

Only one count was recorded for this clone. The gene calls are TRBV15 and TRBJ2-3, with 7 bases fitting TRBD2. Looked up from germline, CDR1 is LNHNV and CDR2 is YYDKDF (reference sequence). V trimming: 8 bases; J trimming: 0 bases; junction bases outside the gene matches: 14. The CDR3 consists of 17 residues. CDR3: CATAPSRLADSTDTQYF. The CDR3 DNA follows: TGTGCCACCGCCCCGAGCAGGCTAGCGGATAGCACAGATACGCAGTATTTT.

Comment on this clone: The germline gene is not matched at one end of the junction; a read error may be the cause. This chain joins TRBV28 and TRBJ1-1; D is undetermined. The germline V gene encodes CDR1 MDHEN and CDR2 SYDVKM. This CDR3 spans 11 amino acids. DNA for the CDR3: TGTGCCAGCAGAAGGAACACTAAAGCTTTCTTT. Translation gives CASRRNTKAFF.

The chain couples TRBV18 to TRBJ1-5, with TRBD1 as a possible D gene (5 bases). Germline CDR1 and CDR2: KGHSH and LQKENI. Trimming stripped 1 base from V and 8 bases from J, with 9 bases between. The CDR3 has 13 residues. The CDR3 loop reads CASSPRGAEPQHF. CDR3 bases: TGTGCCAGCTCACCACGTGGGGCCGAGCCCCAGCATTTT. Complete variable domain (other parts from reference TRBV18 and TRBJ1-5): NAGVMQNPRHLVRRRGQEARLRCSPMKGHSHVYWYRQLPEEGLKFMVYLQKENIIDESGMPKERFSAEFPKEGPSILRIQQVVRGDSAAYFCASSPRGAEPQHFGDGTRLSIL.

CDR3 loop: CASSGGPMHTEAFF. CDR3 DNA sequence: TGTGCCAGCAGTGGGGGCCCCATGCACACTGAAGCTTTCTTT. The V and J genes are TRBV2 and TRBJ1-1, with a weak D call TRBD1 (5 bases). The germline CDR1 and CDR2 sequences are SNHLY and FYNNEI. The V and J ends lost 4 bases and 3 bases respectively, with 12 bases between them. The CDR3 extends over 14 amino acids.

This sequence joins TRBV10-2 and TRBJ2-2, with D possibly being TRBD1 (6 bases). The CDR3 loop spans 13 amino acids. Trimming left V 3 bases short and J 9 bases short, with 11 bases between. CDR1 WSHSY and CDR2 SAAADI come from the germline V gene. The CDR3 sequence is CASSDLQGRELFF. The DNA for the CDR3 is TGCGCCAGCAGTGATCTACAGGGCCGGGAGCTGTTTTTT.

CDR3 in amino acids: CASSLEAGTDTQYF. For the CDR3, the DNA is TGTGCCAGCAGCTTAGAGGCAGGCACAGATACGCAGTATTTT. This chain links TRBV11-3 with TRBJ2-3; D is unclear. The ends were cut back, 0 bases at V and 1 base at J, with 5 bases in the middle. Germline V lookup: CDR1 SGHNT, CDR2 YENEEA. The CDR3 loop spans 14 amino acids.

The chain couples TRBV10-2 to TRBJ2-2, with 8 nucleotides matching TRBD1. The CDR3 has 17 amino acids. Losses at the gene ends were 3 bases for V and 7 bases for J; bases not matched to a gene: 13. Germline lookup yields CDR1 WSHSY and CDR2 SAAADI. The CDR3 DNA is TGCGCCAGCAGTGACTCTCTGCAGGGGGCGCATGGCGGGGAGCTGTTTTTT. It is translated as CASSDSLQGAHGGELFF.

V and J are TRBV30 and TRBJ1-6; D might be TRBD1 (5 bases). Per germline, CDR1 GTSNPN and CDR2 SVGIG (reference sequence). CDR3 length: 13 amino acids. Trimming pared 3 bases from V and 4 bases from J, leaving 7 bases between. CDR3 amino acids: CAWRQAYNSPLHF. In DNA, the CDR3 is TGTGCCTGGAGACAGGCGTATAATTCACCCCTCCACTTT.